The text below deals with one T cell receptor beta chain. Antigen unknown. The CDR3 is 13 amino acids. Per the germline V gene, CDR1 is MDHEN and CDR2 is SYDVKM. With 8 bases clipped from V and 4 bases from J, the junction kept 6 bases outside the gene matches. This record comes from a study of T-cell memory formation after mild COVID-19. Study context: Most TCR clusters belonged to a single donor.

The study, taken as a whole, reports: For second-wave clones that peaked at day 37, SARS-CoV-2 specificity went unverified. The finding that pre-infection memory included some responding clones suggested that cross-reactive memory joined.

TCRdb re-derived calls from the 5' RACE reads in MiXCR, one entry per CDR3 protein. The repertoire consists of 250,000 to 300,000 distinct CDR3 sequences, with 15% to 20% occurring once and the leading ten covering roughly 20%. The TCR sequence derives from a man younger than 35 who had mild COVID-19 (a few samples of this study predate the infection). Cell type and time point are not known. Sequences were obtained from PBMCs or a T cell subset sorted from them (not recorded which). V usage is TRBV28 and J usage is TRBJ2-5, with 8 bases fitting TRBD2. CDR3 in DNA: TGTGCCAGCGGGACTAGTGCGGGAGAGACCCAGTACTTC. This codes for CASGTSAGETQYF.